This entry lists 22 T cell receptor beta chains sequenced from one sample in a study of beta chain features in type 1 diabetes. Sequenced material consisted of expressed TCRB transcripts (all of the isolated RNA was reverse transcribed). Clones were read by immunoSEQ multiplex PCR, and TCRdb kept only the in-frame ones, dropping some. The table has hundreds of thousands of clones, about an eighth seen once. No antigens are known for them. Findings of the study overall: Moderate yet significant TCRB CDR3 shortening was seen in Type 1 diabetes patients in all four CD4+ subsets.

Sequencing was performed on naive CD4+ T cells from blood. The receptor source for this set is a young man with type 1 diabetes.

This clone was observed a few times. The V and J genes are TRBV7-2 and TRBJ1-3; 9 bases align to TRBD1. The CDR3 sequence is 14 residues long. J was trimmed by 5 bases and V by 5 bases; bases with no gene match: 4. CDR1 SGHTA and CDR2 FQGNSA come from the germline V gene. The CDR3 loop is CASSPGQGRNTIYF. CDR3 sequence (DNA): TGTGCCAGCAGCCCGGGACAGGGACGAAACACCATATATTTT.

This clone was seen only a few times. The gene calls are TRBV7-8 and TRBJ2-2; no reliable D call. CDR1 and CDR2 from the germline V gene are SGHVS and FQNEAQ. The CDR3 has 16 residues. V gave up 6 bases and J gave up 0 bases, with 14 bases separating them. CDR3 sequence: CASRDLRTANTGELFF. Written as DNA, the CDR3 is TGTGCCAGCAGGGACCTCCGGACGGCGAACACCGGGGAGCTGTTTTTT. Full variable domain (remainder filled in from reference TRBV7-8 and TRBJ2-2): GAGVSQSPRYKVAKRGQDVALRCDPISGHVSLFWYQQALGQGPEFLTYFQNEAQLDKSGLPSDRFFAERPEGSVSTLKIQRTQQEDSAVYLCASRDLRTANTGELFFGEGSRLTVL.

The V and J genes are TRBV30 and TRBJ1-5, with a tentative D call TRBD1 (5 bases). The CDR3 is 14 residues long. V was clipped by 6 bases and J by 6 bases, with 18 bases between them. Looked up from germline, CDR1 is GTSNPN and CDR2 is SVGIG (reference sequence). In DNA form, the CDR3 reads TGTGCCTGCACCCCGGGGGGTGCGCGTCAGCCCCAGCATTTT. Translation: CACTPGGARQPQHF.

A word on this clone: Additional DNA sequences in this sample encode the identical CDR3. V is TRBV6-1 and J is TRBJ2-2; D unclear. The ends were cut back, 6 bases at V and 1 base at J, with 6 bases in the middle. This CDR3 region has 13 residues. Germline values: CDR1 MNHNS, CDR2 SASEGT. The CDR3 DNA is TGTGCCAGCAGGGGCCTGAACACCGGGGAGCTGTTTTTT. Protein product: CASRGLNTGELFF.

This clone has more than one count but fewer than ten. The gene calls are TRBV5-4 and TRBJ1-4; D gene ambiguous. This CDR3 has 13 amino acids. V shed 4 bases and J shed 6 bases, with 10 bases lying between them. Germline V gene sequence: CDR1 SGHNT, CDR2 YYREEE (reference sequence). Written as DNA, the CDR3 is TGTGCCAGCAGCCCTGGAGGAGATGAAAAACTGTTTTTT. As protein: CASSPGGDEKLFF.

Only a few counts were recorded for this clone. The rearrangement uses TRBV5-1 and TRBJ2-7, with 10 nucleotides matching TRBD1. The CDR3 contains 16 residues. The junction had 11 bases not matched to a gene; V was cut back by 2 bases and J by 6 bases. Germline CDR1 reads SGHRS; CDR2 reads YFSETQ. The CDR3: CASSLREGTGDVEQYF. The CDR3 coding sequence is TGCGCCAGCAGCTTAAGGGAAGGGACAGGGGATGTCGAGCAGTACTTC.

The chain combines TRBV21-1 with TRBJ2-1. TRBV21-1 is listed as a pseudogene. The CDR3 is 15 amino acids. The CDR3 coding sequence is TGTGCCAGCAGCAACCGGGACGGCGAATACAATGAGCAGTTCTTC. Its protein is CASSNRDGEYNEQFF.

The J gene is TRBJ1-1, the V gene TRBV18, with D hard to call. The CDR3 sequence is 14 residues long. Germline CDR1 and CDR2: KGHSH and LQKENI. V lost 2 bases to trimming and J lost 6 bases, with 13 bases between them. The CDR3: CASSPSRLPPEAFF. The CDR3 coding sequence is TGTGCCAGCTCACCAAGCAGGTTACCCCCTGAAGCTTTCTTT.

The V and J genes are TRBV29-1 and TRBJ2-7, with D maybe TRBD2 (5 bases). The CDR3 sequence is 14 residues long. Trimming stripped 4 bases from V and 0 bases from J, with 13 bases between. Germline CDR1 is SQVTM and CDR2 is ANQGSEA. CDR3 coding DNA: TGCAGCGTTGTAAAAGTCCGGGACTCCTACGAGCAGTACTTC. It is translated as CSVVKVRDSYEQYF.

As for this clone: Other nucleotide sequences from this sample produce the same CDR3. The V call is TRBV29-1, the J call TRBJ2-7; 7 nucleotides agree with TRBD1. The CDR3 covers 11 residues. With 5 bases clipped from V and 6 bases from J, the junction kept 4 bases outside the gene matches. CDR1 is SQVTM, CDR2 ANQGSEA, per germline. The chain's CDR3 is CSVTSGGEQYF. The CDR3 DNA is TGCAGCGTTACTTCAGGGGGCGAGCAGTACTTC.

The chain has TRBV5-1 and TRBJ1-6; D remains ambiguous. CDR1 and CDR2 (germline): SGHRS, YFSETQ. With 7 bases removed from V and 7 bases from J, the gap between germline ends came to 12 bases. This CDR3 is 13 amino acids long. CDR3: CASRLEMNSPLHF. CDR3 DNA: TGCGCCAGCCGCCTAGAGATGAATTCACCCCTCCACTTT.

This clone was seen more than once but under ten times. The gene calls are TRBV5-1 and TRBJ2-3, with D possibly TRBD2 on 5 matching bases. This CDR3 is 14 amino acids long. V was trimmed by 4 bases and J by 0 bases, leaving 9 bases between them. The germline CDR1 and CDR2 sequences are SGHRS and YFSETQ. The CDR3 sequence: CASSTGSSTDTQYF. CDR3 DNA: TGCGCCAGCAGCACGGGGAGTAGCACAGATACGCAGTATTTT.

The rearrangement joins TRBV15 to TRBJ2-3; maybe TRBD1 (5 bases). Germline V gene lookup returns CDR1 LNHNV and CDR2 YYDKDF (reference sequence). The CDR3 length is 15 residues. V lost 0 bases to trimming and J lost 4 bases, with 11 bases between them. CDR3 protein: CATSRDPDSADTQYF. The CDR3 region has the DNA TGTGCCACCAGCAGAGATCCTGACAGTGCAGATACGCAGTATTTT.

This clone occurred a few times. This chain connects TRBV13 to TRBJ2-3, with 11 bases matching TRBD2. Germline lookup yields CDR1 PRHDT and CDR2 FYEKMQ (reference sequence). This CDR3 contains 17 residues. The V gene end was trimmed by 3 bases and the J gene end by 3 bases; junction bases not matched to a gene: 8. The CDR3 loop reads CASSFGLAGGGTDTQYF. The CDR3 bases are TGTGCCAGCAGCTTCGGCCTAGCGGGGGGCGGTACAGATACGCAGTATTTT.

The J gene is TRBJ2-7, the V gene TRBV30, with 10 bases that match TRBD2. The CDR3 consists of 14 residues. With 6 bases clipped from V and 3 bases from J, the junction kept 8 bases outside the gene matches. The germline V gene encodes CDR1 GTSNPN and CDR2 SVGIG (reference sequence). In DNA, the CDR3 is TGTGCCTGTCGACTAGCGGGTGAGCTCTACGAGCAGTACTTC. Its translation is CACRLAGELYEQYF.

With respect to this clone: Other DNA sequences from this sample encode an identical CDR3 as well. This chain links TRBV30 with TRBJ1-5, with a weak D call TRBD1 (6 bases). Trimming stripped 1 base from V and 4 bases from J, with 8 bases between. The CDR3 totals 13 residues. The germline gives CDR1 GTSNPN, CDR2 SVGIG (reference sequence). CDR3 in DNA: TGTGCCTGGAGTGAACAGGGAAATCAGCCCCAGCATTTT. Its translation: CAWSEQGNQPQHF.

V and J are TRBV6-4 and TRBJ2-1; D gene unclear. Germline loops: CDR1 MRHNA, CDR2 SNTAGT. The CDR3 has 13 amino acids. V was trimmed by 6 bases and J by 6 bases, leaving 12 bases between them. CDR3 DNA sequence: TGTGCCAGCAGGCAGCCTAACACCAATGAGCAGTTCTTC. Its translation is CASRQPNTNEQFF.

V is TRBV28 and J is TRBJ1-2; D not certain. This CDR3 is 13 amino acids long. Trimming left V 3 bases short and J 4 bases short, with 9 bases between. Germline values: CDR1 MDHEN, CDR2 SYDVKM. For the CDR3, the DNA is TGTGCCAGCAGTTTGTCCGCAGGCTATGGCTACACCTTC. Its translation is CASSLSAGYGYTF.

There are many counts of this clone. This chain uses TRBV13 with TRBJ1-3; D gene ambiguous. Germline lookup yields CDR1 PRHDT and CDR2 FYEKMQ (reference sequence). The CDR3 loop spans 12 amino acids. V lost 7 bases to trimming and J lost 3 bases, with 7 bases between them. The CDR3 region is CASKGSGNTIYF. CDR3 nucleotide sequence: TGTGCCAGCAAGGGAAGTGGAAACACCATATATTTT.

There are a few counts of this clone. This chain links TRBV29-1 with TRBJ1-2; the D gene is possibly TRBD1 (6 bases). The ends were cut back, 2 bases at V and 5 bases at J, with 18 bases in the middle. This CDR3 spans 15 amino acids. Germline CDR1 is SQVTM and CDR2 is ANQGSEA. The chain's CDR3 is CSVELTSQGNYGYTF. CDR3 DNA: TGCAGCGTTGAACTGACTTCACAGGGAAATTATGGCTACACCTTC.

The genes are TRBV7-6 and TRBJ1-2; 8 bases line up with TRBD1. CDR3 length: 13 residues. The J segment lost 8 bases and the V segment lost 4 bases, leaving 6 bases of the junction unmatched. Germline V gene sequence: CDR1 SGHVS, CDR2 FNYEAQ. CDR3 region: CASSSFGQGGYTF. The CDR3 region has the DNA TGTGCCAGCAGCTCCTTCGGACAGGGAGGCTACACCTTC.

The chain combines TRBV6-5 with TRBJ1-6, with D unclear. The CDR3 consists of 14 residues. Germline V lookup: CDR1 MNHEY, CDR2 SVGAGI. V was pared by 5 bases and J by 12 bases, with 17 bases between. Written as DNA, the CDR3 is TGTGCCAGCAGTCTCTACGGACCACATCAACCCCTCCACTTT. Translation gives CASSLYGPHQPLHF.